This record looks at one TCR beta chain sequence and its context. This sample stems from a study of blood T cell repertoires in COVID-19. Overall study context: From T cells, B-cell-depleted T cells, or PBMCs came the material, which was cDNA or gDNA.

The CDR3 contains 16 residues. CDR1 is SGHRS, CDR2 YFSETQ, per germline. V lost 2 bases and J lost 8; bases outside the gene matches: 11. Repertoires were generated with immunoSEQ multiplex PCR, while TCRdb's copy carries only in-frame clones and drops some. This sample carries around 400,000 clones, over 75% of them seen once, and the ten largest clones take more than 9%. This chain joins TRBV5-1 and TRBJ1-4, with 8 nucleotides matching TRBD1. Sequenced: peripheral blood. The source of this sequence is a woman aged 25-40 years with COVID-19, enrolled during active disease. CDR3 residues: CASSFFQGAGREKLFF. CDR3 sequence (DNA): TGCGCCAGCAGCTTTTTCCAGGGGGCGGGCAGAGAAAAACTGTTTTTT.